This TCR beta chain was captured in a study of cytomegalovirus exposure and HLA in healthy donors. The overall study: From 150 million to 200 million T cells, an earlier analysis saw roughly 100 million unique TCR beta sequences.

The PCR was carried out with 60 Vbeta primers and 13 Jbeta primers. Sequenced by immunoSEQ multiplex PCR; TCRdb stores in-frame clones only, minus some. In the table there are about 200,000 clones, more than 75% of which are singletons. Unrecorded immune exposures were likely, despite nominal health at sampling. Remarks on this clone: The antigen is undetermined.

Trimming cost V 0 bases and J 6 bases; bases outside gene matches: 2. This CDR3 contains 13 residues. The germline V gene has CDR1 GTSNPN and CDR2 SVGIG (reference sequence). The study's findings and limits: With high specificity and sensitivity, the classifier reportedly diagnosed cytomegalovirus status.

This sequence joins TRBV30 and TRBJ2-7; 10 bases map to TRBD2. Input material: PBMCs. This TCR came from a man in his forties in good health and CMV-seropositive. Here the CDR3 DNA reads TGTGCCTGGAGTGTACTAGCGGGATTCGAGCAGTACTTC. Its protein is CAWSVLAGFEQYF.